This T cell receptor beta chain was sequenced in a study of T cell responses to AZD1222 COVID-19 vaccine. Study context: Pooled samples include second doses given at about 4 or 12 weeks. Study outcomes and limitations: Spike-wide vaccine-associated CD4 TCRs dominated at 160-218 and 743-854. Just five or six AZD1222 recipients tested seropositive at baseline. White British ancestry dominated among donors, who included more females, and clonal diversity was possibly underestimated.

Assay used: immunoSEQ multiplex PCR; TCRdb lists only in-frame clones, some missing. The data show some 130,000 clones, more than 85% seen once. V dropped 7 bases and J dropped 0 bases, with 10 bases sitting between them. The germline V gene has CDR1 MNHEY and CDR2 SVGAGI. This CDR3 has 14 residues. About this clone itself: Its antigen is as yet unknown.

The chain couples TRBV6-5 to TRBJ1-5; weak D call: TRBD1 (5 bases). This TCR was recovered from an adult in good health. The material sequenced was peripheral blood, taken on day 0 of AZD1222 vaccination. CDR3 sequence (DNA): TGTGCCAGCACTAGACAGTATAGCAATCAGCCCCAGCATTTT. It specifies CASTRQYSNQPQHF.